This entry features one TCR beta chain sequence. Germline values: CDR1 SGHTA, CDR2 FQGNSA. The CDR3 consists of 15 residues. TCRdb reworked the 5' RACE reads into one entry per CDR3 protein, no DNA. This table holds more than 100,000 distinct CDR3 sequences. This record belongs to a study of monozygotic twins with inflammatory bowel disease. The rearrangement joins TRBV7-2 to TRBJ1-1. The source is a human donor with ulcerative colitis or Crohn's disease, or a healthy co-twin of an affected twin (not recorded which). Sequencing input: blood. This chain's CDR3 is CASSPRGFMNTEAFF.